This TCR beta chain was captured in a study of blood T cell repertoires in COVID-19. Looking at the study overall: PBMCs, B-cell-depleted T cells, or T cells were the source of the cDNA or gDNA that made up the material.

TCRdb's table, derived via immunoSEQ multiplex PCR, lists solely in-frame clones and lacks some. Of hundreds of thousands of clones listed, over 75% are singletons. Germline V gives CDR1 MGHRA, CDR2 YSYEKL. The CDR3 runs 13 residues. V shed 2 bases and J shed 3 bases, with 7 bases lying between them. This clonotype was sampled from a man aged 18 to 30 with active or convalescent COVID-19. The sequencing sample was made of peripheral blood. The V call is TRBV4-1, the J call TRBJ1-1; D gene uncertain. The CDR3: CASSQYGDTEAFF. The CDR3 DNA is TGCGCCAGCAGCCAATACGGGGACACTGAAGCTTTCTTT.